Shown below are 19 T cell receptor beta chains from a single sample sequenced in a study of blood T cell repertoires in COVID-19. TCRdb's copy holds only in-frame clones and misses some; the assay was immunoSEQ multiplex PCR. The data hold some 390,000 clones, with approximately 91% observed a single time. The sample taken for sequencing was peripheral blood. The origin of the receptors is a woman aged 35 to 49 with COVID-19, enrolled during active disease.

This clone was observed a handful of times. The gene calls are TRBV6-2 or TRBV6-3 and TRBJ2-2; 10 nucleotides line up with TRBD2. CDR3 size: 15 residues. V was clipped by 4 bases and J by 9 bases; unmatched bases: 8. CDR1 and CDR2 from the germline V gene are MNHEY and SVGEGT. The CDR3 coding sequence is TGTGCCAGCAGTTCGATAGCGGGGGGAGTCCGGGAGCTGTTTTTT. It encodes CASSSIAGGVRELFF.

The V gene is TRBV27, the J gene TRBJ1-5; the D gene is possibly TRBD1 (5 bases). The V and J ends lost 6 bases and 3 bases respectively, with 15 bases between them. Germline lookup yields CDR1 MNHEY and CDR2 SMNVEV (reference sequence). The length of the CDR3 is 15 residues. The CDR3: CASSAGIGSNQPQHF. Here the CDR3 DNA reads TGTGCCAGCAGCGCAGGGATTGGATCCAATCAGCCCCAGCATTTT.

The genes are TRBV11-1 and TRBJ2-3; 8 nucleotides line up with TRBD2. This CDR3 is built from 15 residues. The J segment lost 6 bases and the V segment lost 5 bases, leaving 10 bases of the junction unmatched. Germline V lookup: CDR1 SGHAT, CDR2 FQDESV (reference sequence). Written as DNA, the CDR3 is TGTGCCAGCAGCAGCGGGGGAGGGCCGGGGGATACGCAGTATTTT. It encodes CASSSGGGPGDTQYF. Full variable domain (missing parts from reference TRBV11-1 and TRBJ2-3): EAEVAQSPRYKITEKSQAVAFWCDPISGHATLYWYRQILGQGPELLVQFQDESVVDDSQLPKDRFSAERLKGVDSTLKIQPAELGDSAMYLCASSSGGGPGDTQYFGPGTRLTVL.

The gene calls are TRBV5-4 and TRBJ2-5, with TRBD2 identical over 9 bases. After removal of 4 bases from V and 1 base from J, the junction contained 2 bases not matched to a gene. Germline CDR1 is SGHNT and CDR2 is YYREEE (reference sequence). This CDR3 has 14 residues. The CDR3: CASSPGLAQETQYF. The CDR3 DNA is TGTGCCAGCAGCCCGGGACTAGCCCAAGAGACCCAGTACTTC. Variable domain in full (rest from reference TRBV5-4 and TRBJ2-5): ETGVTQSPTHLIKTRGQQVTLRCSSQSGHNTVSWYQQALGQGPQFIFQYYREEENGRGNFPPRFSGLQFPNYSSELNVNALELDDSALYLCASSPGLAQETQYFGPGTRLLVL.

CDR3 DNA: TGCGCCAGCAGCCAAGCAGCCGGACAGGGGATAAATGGCTACACCTTC. Protein product: CASSQAAGQGINGYTF. This chain links TRBV4-3 with TRBJ1-2; TRBD1 matches at 9 bases. V gave up 1 base and J gave up 6 bases; unmatched junction bases: 9. The CDR3 length is 16 residues. Germline CDR1 LGHNA, CDR2 YSLEER.

The chain combines TRBV19 with TRBJ1-2, with D perhaps TRBD1 (6 bases). The V gene lost 4 bases and the J gene lost 7 bases, with 19 bases spanning the gap. Germline V gene lookup returns CDR1 LNHDA and CDR2 SQIVND (reference sequence). The CDR3 has 15 residues. The CDR3 protein is CASSTTGSSRGGYTF. DNA of the CDR3: TGTGCCAGTAGTACGACAGGATCCTCGAGGGGTGGCTACACCTTC.

V is TRBV18 and J is TRBJ1-2, with TRBD1 as a possible D gene (6 bases). Per the germline V gene, CDR1 is KGHSH and CDR2 is LQKENI. Trimming shortened V by 2 bases and J by 7 bases, and 17 bases separated the two germline ends. The CDR3 runs to 15 residues. CDR3: CASSPSDRPESGYTF. CDR3 nucleotide sequence: TGTGCCAGCTCACCATCGGACAGACCTGAGAGTGGCTACACCTTC.

The J gene is TRBJ2-1, the V gene TRBV18, with TRBD2 as a possible D gene (6 bases). V was pared by 1 base and J by 6 bases, with 10 bases between. The CDR3 consists of 14 residues. Germline CDR1 is KGHSH and CDR2 is LQKENI. In nucleotides, the CDR3 is TGTGCCAGCTCACCACTAGCGGCTAGCAATGAGCAGTTCTTC. It specifies CASSPLAASNEQFF.

The chain uses TRBV19 and TRBJ2-1, with TRBD1 matching 8 bases. CDR3 length: 15 residues. Germline trimming cut 6 bases from V and 5 bases from J; bases unmatched to any gene: 9. CDR1 and CDR2 from the germline V gene are LNHDA and SQIVND (reference sequence). CDR3 DNA: TGTGCCAGTAGGGGACAGGAGAAAATCGACAATGAGCAGTTCTTC. Translation gives CASRGQEKIDNEQFF.

The chain uses TRBV18 and TRBJ2-3; D possibly corresponds to TRBD1 (7 bases). The germline CDR1 and CDR2 sequences are KGHSH and LQKENI. The CDR3 consists of 16 residues. The V end was cut by 5 bases, the J end by 3 bases, with 18 bases between. The CDR3 nucleotides read TGTGCCAGCTCAACTACTACAGGGGCGGGAACAGATACGCAGTATTTT. Its translation: CASSTTTGAGTDTQYF.

This clone was recorded once. The CDR3 region is CASSLGAGGTYQETQYF. For the CDR3, the DNA is TGCGCCAGCAGCTTGGGAGCGGGAGGGACGTACCAAGAGACCCAGTACTTC. This chain uses TRBV5-1 with TRBJ2-5; 10 positions agree with TRBD2. The V segment lost 0 bases and the J segment 0 bases; nucleotides outside the gene matches: 5. CDR3 length equals 17 residues. Looked up from germline, CDR1 is SGHRS and CDR2 is YFSETQ.

This chain links TRBV12-5 with TRBJ1-2; 7 bases agree with TRBD1. Germline CDR1 and CDR2: LGHNT and FRNRAP. Trimming at V came to 4 bases and at J to 4 bases, leaving 0 bases not matched to a gene. CDR3 length: 12 amino acids. CDR3 in amino acids: CASGWDSYGYTF. CDR3 sequence (DNA): TGTGCTAGTGGTTGGGACAGCTATGGCTACACCTTC.

The count of this clone is one. The gene calls are TRBV18 and TRBJ1-2; D possibly corresponds to TRBD1 (6 bases). Germline CDR1 KGHSH, CDR2 LQKENI. V lost 6 bases, J lost 0 bases, and 17 bases lay in between. CDR3 size: 16 residues. The CDR3 nucleotides are TGTGCCAGCTCCGTCAAGGACAGACCCTCTAACTATGGCTACACCTTC. Residues: CASSVKDRPSNYGYTF.

J is TRBJ1-2 and V is TRBV12-3 or TRBV12-4; D remains unclear. The V end lost 5 bases, the J end lost 4 bases, and 8 bases lay between the germline ends. The CDR3 sequence is 12 residues long. The CDR3 DNA is TGTGCCAGCAGTCTCAGACTCTATGGCTACACCTTC. Amino acid sequence: CASSLRLYGYTF.

The chain uses TRBV7-8 and TRBJ2-7; 10 bases match TRBD1. CDR1 and CDR2 from the germline V gene are SGHVS and FQNEAQ. V shed 5 bases and J 5 bases; nucleotides not matched to a gene: 9. The CDR3 extends over 15 amino acids. CDR3 protein: CASSLNPGQGNEQYF. CDR3 coding DNA: TGTGCCAGCAGCCTTAATCCGGGACAGGGGAACGAGCAGTACTTC.

The chain is built from TRBV9 and TRBJ2-3; 7 nucleotides match TRBD2. The CDR3 runs to 16 residues. CDR1 is SGDLS and CDR2 is YYNGEE in the germline V gene. Trimming cost V 1 base and J 2 bases; bases outside gene matches: 7. The CDR3 DNA is TGTGCCAGCAGCGTAAGGGAGGGGACTTTCACAGATACGCAGTATTTT. Translating it yields CASSVREGTFTDTQYF. Supplemented by reference TRBV9 and TRBJ2-3, the full variable domain reads DSGVTQTPKHLITATGQRVTLRCSPRSGDLSVYWYQQSLDQGLQFLIQYYNGEERAKGNILERFSAQQFPDLHSELNLSSLELGDSALYFCASSVREGTFTDTQYFGPGTRLTVL.

The rearrangement uses TRBV3-1 (or the pseudogene TRBV3-2) and TRBJ1-2; maybe TRBD1 (6 bases). This CDR3 is built from 14 residues. Deletions cut 8 bases from V and 5 bases from J, with 18 bases between. Germline CDR1 reads LGHDT; CDR2 reads YNNKEL (reference sequence). The CDR3 nucleotides are TGTGCCAGCTCCAGGGAGCAGGGGAATTATGGCTACACCTTC. This translates into CASSREQGNYGYTF.

Notes on this clone: Other DNA sequences in this specimen translate into the identical CDR3. The chain employs TRBV5-1 and TRBJ1-2; 7 bases map to TRBD1. V lost 0 bases to trimming and J lost 4 bases; unmatched junction nucleotides: 3. Germline V gene lookup returns CDR1 SGHRS and CDR2 YFSETQ. The CDR3 spans 14 residues. CDR3 region: CASSLGTGRYGYTF. Written as DNA, the CDR3 is TGCGCCAGCAGCTTGGGGACAGGACGCTATGGCTACACCTTC.

Concerning this clone: The sample has other DNA sequences that encode this CDR3 too. The chain uses TRBV6-2 or TRBV6-3 and TRBJ1-1, with 7 bases aligning to TRBD1. This CDR3 has 13 amino acids. V lost 0 bases to trimming and J lost 5 bases; unmatched junction nucleotides: 0. The germline gives CDR1 MNHEY, CDR2 SVGEGT. The CDR3 spells CASSYSTGTEAFF. As DNA, the CDR3 is TGTGCCAGCAGTTACTCGACAGGGACTGAAGCTTTCTTT.